Listed below are T cell receptor beta chains from one sample, sequenced in a study of cytomegalovirus exposure and HLA in healthy donors. The method was immunoSEQ multiplex PCR; TCRdb's version includes in-frame clones alone and lacks a portion of them. The sample holds about 120,000 clones; about four fifths are singletons and the top ten take 1.6%. Sequencing was carried out using PBMCs. The source of these receptors is a woman between 18 and 30 years old in good health and CMV-seronegative. Both conserved end residues are part of each CDR3. D genes are given only for firm matches. The size entry is marked missing in some rows and otherwise reads once, few, many or a size class.

>15|TRBV18|TRBJ1-4|TRBD1|.
TGTGCCAGCTCACCAAGAAATGCAGGGGGCGAAAAACTGTTTTTT
CASSPRNAGGEKLFF
>16|TRBV27|TRBJ2-5|TRBD2|.
TGTGCCAGCAGTTTCCTCTTAGCGGGGGGGCCGGAGACCCAGTACTTC
CASSFLLAGGPETQYF
>14|TRBV5-4|TRBJ1-1|.|.
TGTGCCAGCAGCCCGGGACTGGCTAGTGGTGAAGCTTTCTTT
CASSPGLASGEAFF
>13|TRBV19|TRBJ1-1|TRBD1|few
TGTGCCAGTAGTCTCCGGGGGGACAGGGGAGCTTTCTTT
CASSLRGDRGAFF
>17|TRBV7-6|TRBJ2-7|TRBD2|.
TGTGCCAGCACCCCGGGACTAGCGGGCGACGGCTCCTACGAGCAGTACTTC
CASTPGLAGDGSYEQYF
>15|TRBV6-1|TRBJ1-2|TRBD1|.
TGTGCCAGCAGTCCCCTGGGACAGGGGAACGGTGGCTACACCTTC
CASSPLGQGNGGYTF
>13|TRBV7-8|TRBJ1-2|TRBD1|.
TGTGCCAGCAGCTCGACAGGGGGCTATGGCTACACCTTC
CASSSTGGYGYTF
>13|TRBV6-1|TRBJ2-2|.|.
TGTGCCAGCAGTGAACAGTTGACCGGGGAGCTGTTTTTT
CASSEQLTGELFF
>13|TRBV5-8|TRBJ2-7|TRBD1|.
TGTGCCAGCAGCCCAGGGGGTCCTAGAAAGCAGTACTTC
CASSPGGPRKQYF
>11|TRBV29-1|TRBJ2-2|.|.
TGCAGCGTTGATACCCCTACCGGGCTGTTTTTT
CSVDTPTGLFF
>13|TRBV6-1|TRBJ2-4|.|.
TGTGCCAGCAGTGGCGTAGCCAAAAACATTCAGTACTTC
CASSGVAKNIQYF
>17|TRBV4-1|TRBJ1-1|TRBD1|.
TGCGCCAGCAGGAAGCCCGGGACAGGGACAAGAATTGAACGAGCTTTCTTT
CASRKPGTGTRIERAFF
>12|TRBV6-1|TRBJ1-6|.|.
TGTGCCAGCAGTGAAATGGTCGAGAAACTCCACTTT
CASSEMVEKLHF
>15|TRBV7-2|TRBJ2-3|TRBD1|.
TGTGCCAGCAGCCTCCAGACAGGGACGACAGATACGCAGTATTTT
CASSLQTGTTDTQYF
>17|TRBV5-1|TRBJ2-1|.|once
TGCGCCAGCAGCTCCCTCACGGGAAGCGGGCTTAACAATGAGCAGTTCTTC
CASSSLTGSGLNNEQFF
>16|TRBV27|TRBJ2-1|TRBD2|once
TGTGCCAGCAGAAGGACAGGAGGACTAGCGGGGCTCGAGCAGTTCTTC
CASRRTGGLAGLEQFF
>15|TRBV2|TRBJ2-3|TRBD2|.
TGTGCCAGCAGTGAGTGGCGGGGGGGCACAGATACGCAGTATTTT
CASSEWRGGTDTQYF
>16|TRBV4-1|TRBJ1-1|TRBD1|few
TGCGCCAGCAGCCAACCTCCCGGACAGGGTTTCCCTGAAGCTTTCTTT
CASSQPPGQGFPEAFF
>15|TRBV30|TRBJ2-1|TRBD2|once
TGTGCCTGGAGTGTGAGCAGGCGGGGGGGCCTTGAGCAGTTCTTC
CAWSVSRRGGLEQFF
>14|TRBV28|TRBJ1-1|TRBD1|.
TGTGCCAGCAGTGACGGAGACAGGGATCTCGAAGCTTTCTTT
CASSDGDRDLEAFF
>15|TRBV6-1|TRBJ1-5|TRBD1|few
TGTGCCAGCAGTGAATGGGACAGGGATGCTCAGCCCCAGCATTTT
CASSEWDRDAQPQHF
>12|TRBV30|TRBJ1-2|TRBD1|.
TGTGTACTTGGAACAGGGGACTATGGCTACACCTTC
CVLGTGDYGYTF
>14|TRBV5-1|TRBJ1-1|.|once
TGCGCCAGCAGCTCGGCAGGGTTCAACACTGAAGCTTTCTTT
CASSSAGFNTEAFF
>11|TRBV30|TRBJ2-7|TRBD1|.
TGTGCCTGGAGTGACCGGGACAGGGCTTCCTTC
CAWSDRDRASF
>13|TRBV7-9|TRBJ1-5|.|.
TGTGCCAGCAGCCCCGCCGGGGGTCAGCCCCAGCATTTT
CASSPAGGQPQHF
>18|TRBV6-1|TRBJ2-1|TRBD2|.
TGTGCCAGCAGTGAGCCAGCGGGGGGGCGAAAAATCGGGAATGAGCAGTTCTTC
CASSEPAGGRKIGNEQFF
>16|TRBV6-6|TRBJ2-7|TRBD1|.
TGTGCCAGCAGGGACCGGGACAGGAAAGTACCCTACGAGCAGTACTTC
CASRDRDRKVPYEQYF
>15|TRBV5-4|TRBJ2-3|.|.
TGTGCCAGCAGCTTGAGGGGGGGTTTGACAGATACGCAGTATTTT
CASSLRGGLTDTQYF
>12|TRBV6-1|TRBJ1-2|TRBD1|once
TGTGCCAGCAACAGGGGATCTCATGGCTACACCTTC
CASNRGSHGYTF
>15|TRBV6-5|TRBJ1-5|TRBD1|.
TGTGCCAGCAGTTCAATGACAGGGGGCCATCAGCCCCAGCATTTT
CASSSMTGGHQPQHF
>15|TRBV4-1|TRBJ1-3|.|.
TGCGCCAGCAGCCAAGAGCCGGGTTTAAGAAACACCATATATTTT
CASSQEPGLRNTIYF
>15|TRBV9|TRBJ1-1|TRBD1|.
TGTGCCAGCAGCGTAAAGGCAGGGGGCGAGGGTGAAGCTTTCTTT
CASSVKAGGEGEAFF
>13|TRBV6-1|TRBJ2-1|.|.
TGTGCCAGCAGTGGGGGAGGTTTCAATGAGCAGTTCTTC
CASSGGGFNEQFF
>14|TRBV7-9|TRBJ1-1|.|few
TGTGCCAGCAGCTTTCGGAGTTTGAACACTGAAGCTTTCTTT
CASSFRSLNTEAFF
>15|TRBV6-1|TRBJ2-2|TRBD1|.
TGTGCCAGCTTTGAGGGACAGATAAACACCGGGGAGCTGTTTTTT
CASFEGQINTGELFF
>15|TRBV9|TRBJ1-1|.|.
TGTGCCAGCAGCGTAGGACAGACAATGAACACTGAAGCTTTCTTT
CASSVGQTMNTEAFF
>14|TRBV2|TRBJ1-4|TRBD1|once
TGTGCCAGCAGTGCTAACAGGGGCCCCGAGCGGCTGTTTTTT
CASSANRGPERLFF
>11|TRBV29-1|TRBJ1-3|.|few
TGCAGCGGCCAGGCTGGAAACACCATATATTTT
CSGQAGNTIYF
>15|TRBV5-1|TRBJ2-1|.|.
TGCGCCAGCAGCTTGGGTACCTCGCCGGGGAATGAGCAGTTCTTC
CASSLGTSPGNEQFF
>13|TRBV6-1|TRBJ2-5|.|.
TGTGCCAGCGCTACGGGAGCACAAGAGACCCAGTACTTC
CASATGAQETQYF
>15|TRBV13|TRBJ2-7|.|few
TGTGCCAGCAGCTTAGGACAGGTACAGACCTACGAGCAGTACTTC
CASSLGQVQTYEQYF
>17|TRBV5-1|TRBJ2-5|TRBD1|.
TGCGCCAGCAGCCTGGGCCAGGGGGCTTTAGGGTGGGAGACCCAGTACTTC
CASSLGQGALGWETQYF
>15|TRBV6-5|TRBJ2-7|.|.
TGTGCCAGCAGTCCCAGCGGTGGAGGGGCCTACGAGCAGTACTTC
CASSPSGGGAYEQYF
>15|TRBV5-4|TRBJ1-2|TRBD1|.
TGTGCCAGCAGCTTGGACCCCGGGACAGGGGATGGCTACACCTTC
CASSLDPGTGDGYTF
>13|TRBV18|TRBJ2-3|.|.
TGTGCCAGCTCACCACTAGTCACAGATACGCAGTATTTT
CASSPLVTDTQYF
>14|TRBV28|TRBJ1-5|.|few
TGTGCCACCAGACGGGGGGGGGCGGATCAGCCCCAGCATTTT
CATRRGGADQPQHF
>16|TRBV10-1|TRBJ2-1|TRBD2|.
TGCGCCAGCAGTGAGGGGCCTAGCGGGGGGCGGGATGAGCAGTTCTTC
CASSEGPSGGRDEQFF
>15|TRBV5-8|TRBJ1-1|TRBD1|.
TGTGCCAGCGGGACAGGGGGCTATCGGGATACTGAAGCTTTCTTT
CASGTGGYRDTEAFF
>14|TRBV7-7|TRBJ2-5|.|.
TGTGCTAGCAGCCCTCGGACGGAGGTCGGGACCCAGTACTTC
CASSPRTEVGTQYF
>14|TRBV7-9|TRBJ1-5|.|.
TGTGCCAGCAGCCAAGATCACGGTGATCAGCCCCAGCATTTT
CASSQDHGDQPQHF
>15|TRBV30|TRBJ1-2|TRBD1|.
TGTGCCTGGAGTTTCAGGGACAGGCTGTTACGGGGCTACACCTTC
CAWSFRDRLLRGYTF
>16|TRBV11-2|TRBJ1-1|TRBD1|.
TGTGCCAGCAGCTTAGGAGGGGGGACAGGGAACACTGAAGCTTTCTTT
CASSLGGGTGNTEAFF
>13|TRBV5-1|TRBJ1-1|.|.
TGCGCCAGCACCTTGGCCCGGGGCACTGAAGCTTTCTTT
CASTLARGTEAFF
>16|TRBV14|TRBJ2-2|.|.
TGTGCCAGCAGCCCGGTTGGGGGGGCTTACACCGGGGAGCTGTTTTTT
CASSPVGGAYTGELFF
>12|TRBV5-4|TRBJ2-7|.|.
TGTGCCAGCAGCTTGGGGACAGTCGAGCAGTACTTC
CASSLGTVEQYF
>16|TRBV4-1|TRBJ1-5|.|.
TGCGCCAGCAGCCAAGATCGGCAGGGAAGGAATCAGCCCCAGCATTTT
CASSQDRQGRNQPQHF
>15|TRBV27|TRBJ2-3|.|.
TGTGCCAGCAGTTTAATGGAGGTGGGCACAGATACGCAGTATTTT
CASSLMEVGTDTQYF
>16|TRBV9|TRBJ1-2|.|.
TGTGCCAGCAGCCTACGGATGACACACCCTAACTATGGCTACACCTTC
CASSLRMTHPNYGYTF
>13|TRBV28|TRBJ1-1|.|.
TGTGCCAGCAGTCAGACAGGTAACACTGAAGCTTTCTTT
CASSQTGNTEAFF